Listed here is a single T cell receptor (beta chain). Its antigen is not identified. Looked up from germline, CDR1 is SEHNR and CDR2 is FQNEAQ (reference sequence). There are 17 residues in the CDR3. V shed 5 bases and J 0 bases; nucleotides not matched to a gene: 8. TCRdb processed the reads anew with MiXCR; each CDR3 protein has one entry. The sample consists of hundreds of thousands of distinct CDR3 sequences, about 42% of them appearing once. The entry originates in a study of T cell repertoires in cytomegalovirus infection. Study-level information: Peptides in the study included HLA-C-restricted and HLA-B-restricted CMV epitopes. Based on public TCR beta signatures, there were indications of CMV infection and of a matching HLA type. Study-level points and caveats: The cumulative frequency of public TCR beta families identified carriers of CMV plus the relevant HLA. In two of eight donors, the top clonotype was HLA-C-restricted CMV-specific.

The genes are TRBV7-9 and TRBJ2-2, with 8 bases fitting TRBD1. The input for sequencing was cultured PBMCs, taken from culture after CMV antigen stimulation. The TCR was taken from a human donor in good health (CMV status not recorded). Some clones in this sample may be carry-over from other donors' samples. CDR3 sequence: CASSQRQGPTNTGELFF. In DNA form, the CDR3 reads TGTGCCAGCAGCCAACGACAGGGGCCTACGAACACCGGGGAGCTGTTTTTT.